The 21 T cell receptor beta chains below all came from one sample that was sequenced in a study of Graves' ophthalmopathy and Graves' hyperthyroidism. As the template, RNA transcripts were used to amplify TCR beta CDR3 regions. RT-PCR in the first round used HTBI primers; a second-round multiplex PCR followed. TCRdb recomputed calls from the multiplex PCR reads with MiXCR, one row per CDR3 protein. The sample lists 620,000 or so distinct CDR3 sequences, about 20% occurring once. The sequenced material came from peripheral blood. The receptors were sampled from a woman under 30 with stable Graves' hyperthyroidism. Some clones in this sample may be carry-over from other donors' samples.

This sequence joins TRBV3-1 and TRBJ1-2, with TRBD1 matching 7 bases. The CDR3 is 16 residues long. CDR1 is LGHDT and CDR2 is YNNKEL in the germline V gene (reference sequence). V gave up 0 bases and J gave up 0 bases; unmatched junction bases: 4. DNA of the CDR3: TGTGCCAGCAGCCAAGATTACAGGGGAGCTAACTATGGCTACACCTTC. Residues: CASSQDYRGANYGYTF.

This clonotype was counted at least ten times. This sequence joins TRBV2 and TRBJ1-1, with D unresolved. V was shortened by 6 bases and J by 0 bases, with 11 bases between the two germline ends. The germline CDR1 and CDR2 sequences are SNHLY and FYNNEI. CDR3 size: 14 residues. CDR3 DNA: TGTGCCAGCAGCAGTTTGGGTCTGAACACTGAAGCTTTCTTT. It specifies CASSSLGLNTEAFF.

This clonotype has at least ten counts. J is TRBJ2-7 and V is TRBV6-5; D not certain. Trimming removed 2 bases from V and 1 base from J, with 12 bases in between. The CDR3 is 15 residues long. CDR1 is MNHEY, CDR2 SVGAGI, per germline. The CDR3 DNA sequence: TGTGCCAGCAGTTACCCGATGGGGAATTCCTACGAGCAGTACTTC. Its protein is CASSYPMGNSYEQYF.

The chain recombines TRBV28 with TRBJ1-2; D unclear. V lost 7 bases to trimming and J lost 5 bases, with 8 bases between them. The CDR3 sequence is 11 residues long. The germline CDR1 and CDR2 sequences are MDHEN and SYDVKM. The DNA for the CDR3 is TGTGCCAGCACCTCTACATATGGCTACACCTTC. This gives the protein CASTSTYGYTF.

This clonotype has just a few counts. The chain combines TRBV5-1 with TRBJ2-3; a weak D match, TRBD2 (5 bases). CDR3 length equals 15 residues. Germline V CDR1 and CDR2: SGHRS, YFSETQ. The ends were cut back, 3 bases at V and 0 bases at J, with 11 bases in the middle. CDR3 nucleotide sequence: TGCGCCAGCAGCTCCCTCCCGGGGAGCACAGATACGCAGTATTTT. Residues: CASSSLPGSTDTQYF.

The table lists this clonotype with many counts. The J gene is TRBJ2-5, the V gene TRBV13; TRBD2 agrees at 12 bases. The V and J ends lost 4 bases and 3 bases, in that order; junction bases with no gene match: 9. The CDR3 runs 17 residues. From germline, CDR1 is PRHDT and CDR2 FYEKMQ (reference sequence). CDR3 bases: TGTGCCAGCAGCTCGAGGTCAGGACTAGCGGGAAAAGAGACCCAGTACTTC. This sequence encodes CASSSRSGLAGKETQYF.

This clonotype appeared many times. V usage is TRBV5-1 and J usage is TRBJ1-1; 7 bases fit TRBD1. This CDR3 has 11 amino acids. Losses at the gene ends were 1 base for V and 11 bases for J; bases not matched to a gene: 2. Germline-derived CDR1 and CDR2 are SGHRS and YFSETQ. CDR3 in amino acids: CASSLTGAAFF. Written as DNA, the CDR3 is TGCGCCAGCAGCTTGACAGGGGCGGCTTTCTTT.

This clonotype was counted at least ten times. This sequence joins TRBV25-1 and TRBJ2-5; no clear D gene. Trimming stripped 1 base from V and 5 bases from J, with 17 bases between. CDR1 and CDR2 from the germline V gene are MGHDK and SYGVNS. CDR3 length: 16 residues. The CDR3 sequence is CASSESLLRGRETQYF. CDR3 in DNA: TGTGCCAGCAGTGAATCCCTTTTACGTGGAAGGGAGACCCAGTACTTC.

This clonotype was counted between two and nine times. This chain uses TRBV3-1 with TRBJ1-1; 7 nucleotides align to TRBD1. The germline gives CDR1 LGHDT, CDR2 YNNKEL (reference sequence). The CDR3 spans 15 residues. Unmatched junction bases numbered 13, after V lost 1 base and J lost 11 bases. In DNA form, the CDR3 reads TGTGCCAGCAGCCAAGTGGGCCTCGGGAGGGGGCTGGCTTTCTTT. Its translation: CASSQVGLGRGLAFF.

At least ten counts were recorded for this clonotype. This chain uses TRBV7-2 with TRBJ2-7; D is unresolved. CDR3 length equals 11 residues. CDR1 and CDR2 from the germline V gene are SGHTA and FQGNSA. The V gene lost 10 bases and the J gene lost 6 bases, with 13 bases spanning the gap. The CDR3 reads CAITSGSEQYF. The CDR3 DNA reads as TGTGCCATCACCTCAGGTAGCGAGCAGTACTTC. The entire variable domain, with the rest obtained from reference TRBV7-2 and TRBJ2-7, is as follows: GAGVSQSPSNKVTEKGKDVELRCDPISGHTALYWYRQSLGQGLEFLIYFQGNSAPDKSGLPSDRFSAERTGGSVSTLTIQRTQQEDSAVYLCAITSGSEQYFGPGTRLTVT.

This clonotype was detected many times. The chain is built from TRBV10-3 and TRBJ1-1; D may be TRBD1 (6 bases). The germline gives CDR1 ENHRY, CDR2 SYGVKD. V dropped 11 bases and J dropped 0 bases, with 13 bases sitting between them. The CDR3 covers 13 residues. CDR3: CAVWTDLNTEAFF. CDR3 coding DNA: TGTGCCGTCTGGACAGACTTGAACACTGAAGCTTTCTTT.

In its sample, this clonotype was seen many times. The chain recombines TRBV5-1 with TRBJ1-2, with D possibly being TRBD1 (5 bases). The germline V and J ends were trimmed by 4 bases and 2 bases, with 15 bases remaining between them. Germline V CDR1 and CDR2: SGHRS, YFSETQ. The CDR3 is 15 residues long. The CDR3 protein is CASSPDGTDNYGYTF. CDR3 bases: TGCGCCAGCAGCCCGGACGGGACGGACAACTATGGCTACACCTTC.

This clonotype has more than one count but fewer than ten. This chain joins TRBV6-1 and TRBJ2-5; 15 positions match TRBD2. Trimming took 8 bases from V and 0 from J; bases not matched to a gene: 7. Germline-derived CDR1 and CDR2 are MNHNS and SASEGT. The CDR3 covers 17 residues. This chain's CDR3 is CASGGLAGGPYQETQYF. The CDR3 nucleotides read TGTGCCAGCGGGGGACTAGCGGGGGGACCTTACCAAGAGACCCAGTACTTC.

Points on this clonotype: The CDR3 does not close with the conserved phenylalanine or tryptophan, likely indicating a read error. Because the CDR3's place on the DNA is in doubt, the DNA is left out and the CDR3 is given as listed by TCRdb. CDR3 loop: CATSRETSGSQETQDY. The rearrangement links TRBV15 to TRBJ2-5; the table's D call, TRBD2, has no DNA check behind it. The CDR3 is 16 residues long, ends included. From germline, CDR1 is LNHNV and CDR2 YYDKDF (reference sequence).

This clonotype was counted at least ten times. The chain carries TRBV27 and TRBJ2-7, with 8 bases matching TRBD1. Germline CDR1 reads MNHEY; CDR2 reads SMNVEV (reference sequence). V dropped 8 bases and J dropped 2; count of bases not matched to a gene: 11. The CDR3 is made up of 15 amino acids. The CDR3 DNA sequence: TGTGCCAGCTGCCTTTTGGGACAGGCCCCCTACGAGCAGTACTTC. It codes for CASCLLGQAPYEQYF.

This clonotype was detected only a few times. CDR3 loop: CASSASGGLGQPQHF. Written as DNA, the CDR3 is TGTGCCAGCAGCGCCTCCGGAGGGTTGGGTCAGCCCCAGCATTTT. The rearrangement links TRBV5-5 to TRBJ1-5, with D unclear. CDR1 and CDR2 (germline): SGHKS, YYEKEE (reference sequence). This CDR3 contains 15 residues. Deletions cut 4 bases from V and 6 bases from J, with 17 bases between.

There are many counts of this clonotype. CDR3 sequence (DNA): TGTGCCAGCATCCAGTCCCCTACCGGGAGCTATGGCTACACCTTC. It codes for CASIQSPTGSYGYTF. The chain has TRBV2 and TRBJ1-2; D remains unclear. The CDR3 has 15 residues. The V end lost 7 bases, the J end lost 4 bases, and 19 bases lay between the germline ends. Germline loops: CDR1 SNHLY, CDR2 FYNNEI.

This clonotype was recorded at least ten times. A read error may produce the germline difference seen at one junction end. The gene calls are TRBV28 and TRBJ2-7, with D perhaps being TRBD1 or TRBD2 (5 bases each). Germline assignment: CDR1 MDHEN and CDR2 SYDVKM. The CDR3 length is 15 residues. The CDR3 DNA is TGTGCCGGCAGCAGTGCCTATGGGACCTCCTACGAGCAGTACTTC. It yields the protein CAGSSAYGTSYEQYF.

This clonotype was seen many times. The rearrangement uses TRBV12-3 or TRBV12-4 and TRBJ2-7; D is possibly TRBD1 (6 bases). This CDR3 spans 12 amino acids. Trimming removed 6 bases from V and 6 bases from J, with 12 bases in between. CDR3 DNA: TGTGCCAGCAGAAGCCTAGGGGGCGAGCAGTACTTC. Translation gives CASRSLGGEQYF.

V and J are TRBV24-1 and TRBJ2-6, with D possibly being TRBD2 (5 bases). The CDR3 length is 19 residues. Germline V gene sequence: CDR1 KGHDR, CDR2 SFDVKD. Trimming removed 3 bases at V and 0 bases at J, with 17 bases between. CDR3 in DNA: TGTGCCACCAGTGATCCCCCGGGCCCGGGGAACTCTGGGGCCAACGTCCTGACTTTC. This sequence encodes CATSDPPGPGNSGANVLTF.

This clonotype was recorded at least ten times. V usage is TRBV6-5 and J usage is TRBJ2-7, with D perhaps TRBD1 or TRBD2 (5 bases each). This CDR3 region has 15 residues. Germline CDR1 is MNHEY and CDR2 is SVGAGI. Trimming left V 0 bases short and J 2 bases short, with 11 bases between. The CDR3, as DNA: TGTGCCAGCAGTTACTCTGGGGGTGAGACCTACGAGCAGTACTTC. It specifies CASSYSGGETYEQYF.